The 9 T cell receptor beta chains listed next were all sequenced from one sample in a study of blood T cell repertoires in COVID-19. Clones were sequenced by immunoSEQ multiplex PCR, and TCRdb holds only the in-frame ones, with some missing. The sample yields nearly 80,000 clones, less than 90% seen once. Material: peripheral blood. The receptor source for this set is a man aged 45-65 years with acute or convalescent COVID-19.

V and J are TRBV7-2 and TRBJ2-5; a possible D gene is TRBD2 (5 bases). Germline-derived CDR1 and CDR2 are SGHTA and FQGNSA. Trimming removed 1 base from V and 3 bases from J, with 9 bases in between. The CDR3 has 14 amino acids. CDR3 nucleotide sequence: TGTGCCAGCAGCTTAGGCGGACTCAAAGAGACCCAGTACTTC. Residues: CASSLGGLKETQYF.

This chain joins TRBV21-1 and TRBJ2-1; the table's D call TRBD2 went unverified against the DNA. TRBV21-1 is given as a pseudogene. The CDR3 has 13 residues. In DNA form, the CDR3 reads TGTGCCAGCAGCAAAGGCGGAGGGTCTGAGCAGTTCTTC. The encoded protein is CASSKGGGSEQFF.

V and J are TRBV27 and TRBJ1-1; possibly TRBD1 for D (5 bases). Germline loops: CDR1 MNHEY, CDR2 SMNVEV (reference sequence). Trimming took off 1 base at V and 0 bases at J, with 18 bases between the two ends. CDR3 length: 18 residues. The CDR3 DNA is TGTGCCAGCAGTTTATATGGGGCTCCCTCTTTAATGAACACTGAAGCTTTCTTT. Translated, it gives CASSLYGAPSLMNTEAFF.

The rearrangement links TRBV19 to TRBJ2-2; D is possibly TRBD2 (6 bases). The CDR3 is made up of 14 amino acids. Germline CDR1 reads LNHDA; CDR2 reads SQIVND (reference sequence). V was clipped by 4 bases and J by 5 bases, with 11 bases between them. The CDR3 protein is CASSTQAGTGELFF. CDR3 DNA: TGTGCCAGTAGTACACAGGCGGGGACCGGGGAGCTGTTTTTT.

This sequence joins TRBV3-1 (or the pseudogene TRBV3-2) and TRBJ1-3; D is undetermined. Germline V gives CDR1 LGHDT, CDR2 YNNKEL (reference sequence). The CDR3 is made up of 14 amino acids. Trimming stripped 7 bases from V and 1 base from J, with 11 bases between. CDR3 residues: CASTRRESGNTIYF. CDR3 nucleotide sequence: TGTGCCAGCACCCGGCGGGAGTCTGGAAACACCATATATTTT.

This clone was detected once. The chain recombines TRBV10-3 with TRBJ1-1; tentatively, D is TRBD1 (5 bases). V lost 9 bases to trimming and J lost 6 bases, with 20 bases between them. Germline CDR1 ENHRY, CDR2 SYGVKD. CDR3 length: 14 amino acids. The CDR3 DNA reads as TGTGCCATGAAAGGGTCGGGCAGGGTAGCTGAAGCTTTCTTT. It is translated as CAMKGSGRVAEAFF.

The rearrangement joins TRBV7-9 to TRBJ1-2; 8 nucleotides line up with TRBD1. After removal of 5 bases from V and 7 bases from J, the junction contained 9 bases not matched to a gene. The CDR3 totals 14 residues. Germline V gene data show CDR1 as SEHNR and CDR2 as FQNEAQ (reference sequence). Here the CDR3 reads CASSPTGDLSGYTF. DNA of the CDR3: TGTGCCAGCAGCCCGACAGGGGATCTATCTGGCTACACCTTC.

The gene calls are TRBV10-3 and TRBJ2-5; TRBD2 matches 14 bases. The V and J ends lost 8 bases and 5 bases, in that order; junction bases with no gene match: 7. Germline CDR1 and CDR2: ENHRY and SYGVKD. The CDR3 covers 15 residues. In DNA, the CDR3 is TGTGCCATCGGGGGGACTAGCGGGAGTATTGAGACCCAGTACTTC. Residues: CAIGGTSGSIETQYF.

The chain combines TRBV12-3 or TRBV12-4 with TRBJ1-1; D not certain. CDR3 length: 12 residues. Trimming shortened V by 3 bases and J by 4 bases, and 6 bases separated the two germline ends. The CDR3: CASSFSGTEAFF. The DNA for the CDR3 is TGTGCCAGCAGTTTTTCGGGCACTGAAGCTTTCTTT.